Following are 8 T cell receptor beta chains from one sample sequenced in a study of cytomegalovirus exposure and HLA in healthy donors. The table came from immunoSEQ multiplex PCR; TCRdb's copy has only in-frame clones and leaves some out. The table includes about 340,000 clones, 86% detected once. Sequencing was performed on PBMCs. All receptors derive from a woman aged 18-35 years in good health and CMV-seronegative.

The rearrangement links TRBV29-1 to TRBJ2-7; 10 nucleotides agree with TRBD2. V dropped 6 bases and J dropped 6; count of bases not matched to a gene: 8. This CDR3 contains 13 residues. CDR1 SQVTM and CDR2 ANQGSEA come from the germline V gene. The CDR3 loop reads CSVRAGGPGEQYF. The CDR3 DNA is TGCAGCGTGAGAGCGGGAGGGCCGGGCGAGCAGTACTTC.

The genes are TRBV6-5 and TRBJ2-7, with a weak D call TRBD1 (5 bases). The CDR3 sequence is 15 residues long. The germline CDR1 and CDR2 sequences are MNHEY and SVGAGI. The V and J ends lost 2 bases and 4 bases respectively, with 15 bases between them. This CDR3 is CASSYTRQGEYEQYF. The CDR3 nucleotides are TGTGCCAGCAGTTACACCCGACAAGGGGAATACGAGCAGTACTTC.

In nucleotides, the CDR3 is TGCGCCAGCAGCCAAGAAAGGGGGGGACTAGCGGGAGTCCGGGAGACCCAGTACTTC. Protein product: CASSQERGGLAGVRETQYF. The V gene is TRBV4-1, the J gene TRBJ2-5; 14 bases map to TRBD2. The CDR3 loop spans 19 amino acids. The germline CDR1 and CDR2 sequences are MGHRA and YSYEKL. The ends lost 0 bases at V and 5 bases at J; junction bases unmatched: 11.

This clone showed up just once. V gene TRBV27 combines with J gene TRBJ2-6; 10 bases map to TRBD2. This CDR3 comprises 18 residues. Germline CDR1 MNHEY, CDR2 SMNVEV (reference sequence). The junction had 7 bases not matched to a gene; V was cut back by 5 bases and J by 0 bases. The CDR3 DNA sequence: TGTGCCAGCAGTCCGCCAGCGGGAGGGTGCTCTGGGGCCAACGTCCTGACTTTC. This codes for CASSPPAGGCSGANVLTF.

The rearrangement uses TRBV4-3 and TRBJ2-1; 11 positions match TRBD2. The length of the CDR3 is 17 residues. Germline lookup yields CDR1 LGHNA and CDR2 YSLEER. J was trimmed by 9 bases and V by 3 bases; bases with no gene match: 13. Written as DNA, the CDR3 is TGCGCCAGCAGCCAGGAAGGGACTAGCGGATCTTCGGGTGAGCAGTTCTTC. As protein: CASSQEGTSGSSGEQFF.

CDR3 sequence (DNA): TGTGCCAGCAGTTTATCTGGTCGGGCAGGGGCCAAAAACATTCAGTACTTC. This gives the protein CASSLSGRAGAKNIQYF. The rearrangement joins TRBV28 to TRBJ2-4, with D tentatively TRBD1 (5 bases). The V gene lost 1 base and the J gene lost 1 base, with 14 bases spanning the gap. The CDR3 loop spans 17 amino acids. In germline, CDR1 is MDHEN, CDR2 SYDVKM.

The V and J genes are TRBV4-1 and TRBJ2-1; 14 bases are shared with TRBD2. The CDR3 sequence is 18 residues long. V gave up 4 bases and J gave up 7 bases; unmatched junction bases: 12. Germline loops: CDR1 MGHRA, CDR2 YSYEKL. CDR3 sequence: CASSLLPLGLAGDNEQFF. The CDR3 DNA reads as TGCGCCAGCAGCCTACTGCCCCTGGGACTAGCGGGAGATAATGAGCAGTTCTTC.

The table lists this clone with a few counts. V and J are TRBV29-1 and TRBJ2-7; 11 positions agree with TRBD2. V lost 0 bases to trimming and J lost 5 bases; unmatched junction nucleotides: 0. This CDR3 spans 13 amino acids. The germline CDR1 and CDR2 sequences are SQVTM and ANQGSEA. In nucleotides, the CDR3 is TGCAGCGTTGAAGAGGGACTAGCGGACGAGCAGTACTTC. Its protein product is CSVEEGLADEQYF.